A selection of T cell receptor beta chains follows, all from one sample in a study of molecular identifiers for immune sequencing clone quantification. TCRdb recomputed calls from the PCR reads with MiXCR, one row per CDR3 protein. The sample includes some 70,000 distinct CDR3 sequences, roughly 18% of them seen just once. The sample was naive CD8+ T cells from blood, with Jurkat cell RNA spiked in. The receptors come from a human donor in good health. Some libraries in this study had Jurkat cell RNA spiked in. Each CDR3 is given with its conserved first and last residue. The order of the fields is V gene, J gene, CDR3 protein.

V: TRBV18; J: TRBJ2-1; CDR3: CASSHGYTPYNEQFF
V: TRBV30; J: TRBJ2-1; CDR3: CAWNPSGSGRTYNEQFF
V: TRBV11-2; J: TRBJ2-3; CDR3: CASSGTNTDTQYF
V: TRBV4-1; J: TRBJ2-7; CDR3: CASSQLLAALYEQYF
V: TRBV11-2; J: TRBJ2-5; CDR3: CASSLPTGRGAVETQYF
V: TRBV20-1; J: TRBJ2-7; CDR3: CSARGLAGPPLREQYF
V: TRBV30; J: TRBJ2-7; CDR3: CAWSVLAGGSEQYF
V: TRBV15; J: TRBJ2-7; CDR3: CATSGSLGYEQYF
V: TRBV10-3; J: TRBJ2-1; CDR3: CAISESRDYNEQFF
V: TRBV19; J: TRBJ2-5; CDR3: CASSTRQGPETQYF
V: TRBV29-1; J: TRBJ2-1; CDR3: CSVGRTGGAYNEQFF
V: TRBV3-1; J: TRBJ2-1; CDR3: CASISGYNEQFF
V: TRBV21-1; J: TRBJ2-4; CDR3: CASSKRLRTRYLAKNIQYF
V: TRBV4-1; J: TRBJ2-3; CDR3: CASSRVIGPEFDAQYF
V: TRBV11-3; J: TRBJ2-3; CDR3: CASRKREKDTQYF
V: TRBV15; J: TRBJ2-7; CDR3: CATSSSGVPNYEQYF
V: TRBV11-2; J: TRBJ1-1; CDR3: CASSAPGPNTEAFF
V: TRBV4-3; J: TRBJ2-7; CDR3: CASSQGRGMGYEQYF
V: TRBV27; J: TRBJ2-7; CDR3: CASSLSPSGSVYEQYF
V: TRBV3-1; J: TRBJ2-1; CDR3: CASSPSIGGNYGPHNEQFF
V: TRBV5-4; J: TRBJ1-1; CDR3: CASSQPLAEAFF
V: TRBV27; J: TRBJ2-7; CDR3: CASSWDPGQPYEQYF
V: TRBV29-1; J: TRBJ2-3; CDR3: CSVESLASTDTQYF